What follows are 24 T cell receptor beta chains derived from one specimen sequenced in a study of early T cells in non-severe SARS-CoV-2 infection. TCRdb ran MiXCR on the 5' RACE reads and lists one entry per CDR3 protein. The sample carries fewer than 85,000 distinct CDR3 sequences, approximately 10% recorded once. The specimen was whole blood, collected at baseline. The receptors here all came from an adult who was a healthcare worker with PCR-confirmed SARS-CoV-2 infection or an uninfected control (not recorded which).

This chain joins TRBV6-2 or TRBV6-3 and TRBJ1-5, with unresolved D. This CDR3 region has 12 residues. The germline CDR1 and CDR2 sequences are MNHEY and SVGEGT. The V gene lost 6 bases and the J gene lost 7 bases, with 10 bases spanning the gap. The CDR3 loop reads CASRGGQQPQHF. CDR3 sequence (DNA): TGTGCCAGCAGGGGAGGGCAGCAGCCCCAGCATTTT.

This clonotype was seen many times. The chain links TRBV29-1 to TRBJ2-2, with D possibly being TRBD1 (5 bases). With 1 base removed from V and 0 bases from J, the gap between germline ends came to 6 bases. This CDR3 is 14 amino acids long. Germline loops: CDR1 SQVTM, CDR2 ANQGSEA. CDR3 sequence (DNA): TGCAGCGTTGAAGGGACAACGAACACCGGGGAGCTGTTTTTT. This gives the protein CSVEGTTNTGELFF.

This clonotype has only a few counts. This sequence joins TRBV27 and TRBJ2-1, with D unclear. Looked up from germline, CDR1 is MNHEY and CDR2 is SMNVEV (reference sequence). CDR3 length: 14 residues. Trimming shortened V by 5 bases and J by 0 bases, and 8 bases separated the two germline ends. The DNA for the CDR3 is TGTGCCAGCAGTCCCCGGTACTCCTACAATGAGCAGTTCTTC. Protein product: CASSPRYSYNEQFF.

The genes are TRBV28 and TRBJ2-5; 7 positions agree with TRBD1. The CDR3 length is 14 residues. CDR1 and CDR2 from the germline V gene are MDHEN and SYDVKM. After removal of 6 bases from V and 5 bases from J, the junction contained 9 bases not matched to a gene. CDR3 in amino acids: CASRKPTGLETQYF. The CDR3 DNA sequence: TGTGCCAGCAGGAAACCGACAGGGTTGGAGACCCAGTACTTC.

This clonotype was counted at least ten times. This chain links TRBV28 with TRBJ2-1, with D uncertain. Germline CDR1 reads MDHEN; CDR2 reads SYDVKM. The V end was cut by 1 base, the J end by 0 bases, with 13 bases between. The CDR3 has 17 residues. The CDR3 nucleotides are TGTGCCAGCAGTTTATCGGGCAATTTACCCTCCTACAATGAGCAGTTCTTC. It yields the protein CASSLSGNLPSYNEQFF.

This clonotype was observed a handful of times. The rearrangement joins TRBV7-2 to TRBJ2-5, with 11 bases fitting TRBD2. The J segment lost 4 bases and the V segment lost 8 bases, leaving 6 bases of the junction unmatched. Germline-derived CDR1 and CDR2 are SGHTA and FQGNSA. The CDR3 sequence is 14 residues long. CDR3 DNA sequence: TGTGCCAGCGGTAGCGGGGGGGCCGGAGAGACCCAGTACTTC. This codes for CASGSGGAGETQYF.

This clonotype was picked up a small number of times. V is TRBV20-1 and J is TRBJ2-7; possible D gene TRBD1, 5 bases. The CDR3 covers 13 residues. Germline CDR1 reads DFQATT; CDR2 reads SNEGSKA (reference sequence). The V end was cut by 1 base, the J end by 6 bases, with 13 bases between. The CDR3 bases are TGCAGTGCTAGAGCCCTTACAGGAACCGAGCAGTACTTC. The encoded protein is CSARALTGTEQYF.

There are a few counts of this clonotype. The rearrangement uses TRBV7-3 and TRBJ1-2; no definite D call. Germline CDR1 SGHTA, CDR2 FQGTGA. Trimming cost V 5 bases and J 0 bases, with 7 bases left between them. The CDR3 extends over 13 amino acids. The CDR3 here is CASSPKANYGYTF. Here the CDR3 DNA reads TGTGCCAGCAGCCCGAAAGCTAACTATGGCTACACCTTC. Looking up the rest from reference TRBV7-3 and TRBJ1-2 gives the full variable domain: GAGVSQTPSNKVTEKGKYVELRCDPISGHTALYWYRQSLGQGPEFLIYFQGTGAADDSGLPNDRFFAVRPEGSVSTLKIQRTERGDSAVYLCASSPKANYGYTFGSGTRLTVV.

The chain carries TRBV7-9 and TRBJ2-2; D remains ambiguous. CDR1 and CDR2 from the germline V gene are SEHNR and FQNEAQ (reference sequence). There are 12 residues in the CDR3. With 5 bases removed from V and 4 bases from J, the gap between germline ends came to 5 bases. CDR3 sequence reads: CASSEPTGELFF. Written as DNA, the CDR3 is TGTGCCAGCAGCGAACCCACCGGGGAGCTGTTTTTT. Full variable domain (rest looked up from reference TRBV7-9 and TRBJ2-2): DTGVSQNPRHKITKRGQNVTFRCDPISEHNRLYWYRQTLGQGPEFLTYFQNEAQLEKSRLLSDRFSAERPKGSFSTLEIQRTEQGDSAMYLCASSEPTGELFFGEGSRLTVL.

The chain is built from TRBV6-1 and TRBJ2-6; D possibly matches TRBD1 or TRBD2 (5 bases each). The CDR3 is 16 residues long. V lost 4 bases, J lost 3 bases, and 13 bases lay in between. Germline CDR1 reads MNHNS; CDR2 reads SASEGT. The DNA for the CDR3 is TGTGCCAGCAGTGCCCCACCGGGGCTTGGGGCCAACGTCCTGACTTTC. It codes for CASSAPPGLGANVLTF.

The chain links TRBV28 to TRBJ2-7; D is unclear. CDR3 length: 14 amino acids. Germline lookup yields CDR1 MDHEN and CDR2 SYDVKM. Trimming took off 2 bases at V and 5 bases at J, with 13 bases between the two ends. CDR3 region: CASSLVSRPHEQYF. As DNA, the CDR3 is TGTGCCAGCAGTTTAGTCTCCCGGCCCCACGAGCAGTACTTC. The variable domain in full, completed from reference TRBV28 and TRBJ2-7, reads DVKVTQSSRYLVKRTGEKVFLECVQDMDHENMFWYRQDPGLGLRLIYFSYDVKMKEKGDIPEGYSVSREKKERFSLILESASTNQTSMYLCASSLVSRPHEQYFGPGTRLTVT.

The chain employs TRBV29-1 and TRBJ1-1; D is undetermined. Germline lookup yields CDR1 SQVTM and CDR2 ANQGSEA. CDR3 size: 10 residues. Between the trimmed V and J ends, which lost 6 bases and 3 bases, there was a span of 5 bases. This CDR3 is CSVSYTEAFF. The CDR3 coding sequence is TGCAGCGTGTCATACACTGAAGCTTTCTTT.

There are a few counts of this clonotype. The chain couples TRBV6-6 to TRBJ1-1; a weak D match, TRBD1 (5 bases). There are 12 residues in the CDR3. The germline CDR1 and CDR2 sequences are MNHNY and SVGAGI (reference sequence). V lost 6 bases, J lost 4 bases, and 9 bases lay in between. CDR3 sequence: CASSRGRTEAFF. The CDR3 DNA sequence: TGTGCCAGCAGCCGGGGACGCACTGAAGCTTTCTTT.

This chain joins TRBV12-3 or TRBV12-4 and TRBJ1-6; D remains ambiguous. This CDR3 contains 14 residues. Trimming shortened V by 7 bases and J by 0 bases, and 7 bases separated the two germline ends. DNA of the CDR3: TGTGCCAGCACCTTTAACTCCTATAATTCACCCCTCCACTTT. Amino acid sequence: CASTFNSYNSPLHF.

This clonotype was found a few times. The chain links TRBV10-3 to TRBJ2-2, with a possible D match to TRBD1 (6 bases). The CDR3 sequence is 13 residues long. Trimming removed 11 bases at V and 4 bases at J, with 14 bases between. Per germline, CDR1 ENHRY and CDR2 SYGVKD. The DNA for the CDR3 is TGTGCCTCCCGGACAGAAAGCACCGGGGAGCTGTTTTTT. Translating gives CASRTESTGELFF.

This clonotype has just a few counts. The rearrangement links TRBV7-2 to TRBJ1-1; no clear D gene. V dropped 4 bases and J dropped 7 bases, with 7 bases sitting between them. This CDR3 comprises 11 residues. From germline, CDR1 is SGHTA and CDR2 FQGNSA. This chain's CDR3 is CASSSEGEAFF. The CDR3 DNA reads as TGTGCCAGCAGCTCCGAGGGTGAAGCTTTCTTT.

This clonotype was counted between two and nine times. This sequence joins TRBV3-1 and TRBJ1-3; tentative D call: TRBD1 (6 bases). In germline, CDR1 is LGHDT, CDR2 YNNKEL (reference sequence). Trimming stripped 6 bases from V and 0 bases from J, with 12 bases between. The CDR3 runs to 15 residues. The CDR3 here is CASRDRGYSGNTIYF. The CDR3 nucleotides are TGTGCCAGCAGAGATAGGGGGTACTCTGGAAACACCATATATTTT. Drawing the rest from reference TRBV3-1 and TRBJ1-3, the complete variable domain is DTAVSQTPKYLVTQMGNDKSIKCEQNLGHDTMYWYKQDSKKFLKIMFSYNNKELIINETVPNRFSPKSPDKAHLNLHINSLELGDSAVYFCASRDRGYSGNTIYFGEGSWLTVV.

This clonotype has just a few counts. The J gene is TRBJ1-2, the V gene TRBV14; TRBD1 might be the D (5 bases). Trimming stripped 3 bases from V and 4 bases from J, with 15 bases between. Germline V gene sequence: CDR1 SGHDN, CDR2 FVKESK. The CDR3 has 15 amino acids. This CDR3 reads CASSHWDGLSYGYTF. CDR3 nucleotide sequence: TGTGCCAGCAGCCATTGGGACGGCCTTTCCTATGGCTACACCTTC.

The chain couples TRBV7-2 to TRBJ1-6, with a possible D match to TRBD1 (6 bases). Looked up from germline, CDR1 is SGHTA and CDR2 is FQGNSA. Trimming removed 1 base from V and 10 bases from J, with 8 bases in between. The CDR3 sequence is 13 residues long. The CDR3 is CASSLDGGSPLHF. The CDR3 coding sequence is TGTGCCAGCAGCTTAGACGGGGGCTCACCCCTCCACTTT.

This clonotype was found many times. This sequence joins TRBV3-1 and TRBJ1-1; 8 bases agree with TRBD1. The CDR3 is 14 residues long. Unmatched junction bases numbered 6, after V lost 1 base and J lost 8 bases. Germline V gene lookup returns CDR1 LGHDT and CDR2 YNNKEL (reference sequence). CDR3 bases: TGTGCCAGCAGCCAAGCAGACCGACAGGGGGAAGCTTTCTTT. It translates to CASSQADRQGEAFF.

This clonotype was seen many times. The V gene is TRBV6-5, the J gene TRBJ2-1; TRBD2 aligns across 8 bases. There are 14 residues in the CDR3. J lost 2 bases, V lost 5 bases, and 2 bases had no gene match. In germline, CDR1 is MNHEY, CDR2 SVGAGI. The CDR3 here is CASSRGGTYNEQFF. The CDR3 DNA sequence: TGTGCCAGCAGTCGGGGGGGAACCTACAATGAGCAGTTCTTC.

This chain links TRBV6-4 with TRBJ2-6; D uncertain. The CDR3 runs to 15 residues. V was trimmed by 3 bases and J by 0 bases, leaving 6 bases between them. CDR1 MRHNA and CDR2 SNTAGT come from the germline V gene. In nucleotides, the CDR3 is TGTGCCAGCAGTGAAAGCCACTCTGGGGCCAACGTCCTGACTTTC. Translation gives CASSESHSGANVLTF.

This clonotype was detected many times. The chain links TRBV7-2 to TRBJ2-3; D may be TRBD1 (5 bases). V was shortened by 5 bases and J by 1 base, with 16 bases between the two germline ends. Germline V CDR1 and CDR2: SGHTA, FQGNSA. This CDR3 spans 16 amino acids. CDR3 region: CASSLVLGARTDTQYF. The CDR3 nucleotides read TGTGCCAGCAGCCTCGTCTTAGGGGCGCGCACAGATACGCAGTATTTT. The full variable domain, its missing parts supplied by reference TRBV7-2 and TRBJ2-3, is GAGVSQSPSNKVTEKGKDVELRCDPISGHTALYWYRQSLGQGLEFLIYFQGNSAPDKSGLPSDRFSAERTGGSVSTLTIQRTQQEDSAVYLCASSLVLGARTDTQYFGPGTRLTVL.

There are a few counts of this clonotype. V gene TRBV5-1 combines with J gene TRBJ2-5; no reliable D call. Trimming left V 3 bases short and J 0 bases short, with 9 bases between. Germline CDR1 is SGHRS and CDR2 is YFSETQ. The CDR3 has 14 amino acids. The CDR3 nucleotides are TGCGCCAGCAGCTCACCCGTCCACCAAGAGACCCAGTACTTC. Protein product: CASSSPVHQETQYF. The full variable domain, its missing parts supplied by reference TRBV5-1 and TRBJ2-5, is KAGVTQTPRYLIKTRGQQVTLSCSPISGHRSVSWYQQTPGQGLQFLFEYFSETQRNKGNFPGRFSGRQFSNSRSEMNVSTLELGDSALYLCASSSPVHQETQYFGPGTRLLVL.